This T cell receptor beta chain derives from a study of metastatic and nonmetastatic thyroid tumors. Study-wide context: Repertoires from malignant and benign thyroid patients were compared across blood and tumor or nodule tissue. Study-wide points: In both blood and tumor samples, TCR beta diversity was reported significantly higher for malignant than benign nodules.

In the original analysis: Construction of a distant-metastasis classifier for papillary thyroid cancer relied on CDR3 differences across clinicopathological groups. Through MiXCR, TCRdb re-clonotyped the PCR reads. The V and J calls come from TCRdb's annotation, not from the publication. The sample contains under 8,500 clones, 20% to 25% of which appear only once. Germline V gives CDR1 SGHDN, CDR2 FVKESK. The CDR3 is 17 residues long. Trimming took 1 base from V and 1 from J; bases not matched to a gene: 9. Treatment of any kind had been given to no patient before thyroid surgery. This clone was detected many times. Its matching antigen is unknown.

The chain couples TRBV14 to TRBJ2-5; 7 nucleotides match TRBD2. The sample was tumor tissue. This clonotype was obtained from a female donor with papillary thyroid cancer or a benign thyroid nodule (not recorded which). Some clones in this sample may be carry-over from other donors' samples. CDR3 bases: TGTGCCAGCAGCCAAGTGATCGGGAGGAGGGGCCAAGAGACCCAGTACTTC. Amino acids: CASSQVIGRRGQETQYF.